These 3 T cell receptor beta chains came from one sample sequenced in a study of T cells in Graves' hyperthyroidism and ophthalmopathy. Amplification targeted TCR beta CDR3 regions from RNA transcripts. An initial round of RT-PCR targeting the TCR CDR3 relied on the HTBI primer set. MiXCR, applied by TCRdb to the multiplex PCR reads, yields one record per CDR3 protein. The data contain hundreds of thousands of distinct CDR3 sequences, about 45% of them singletons. The sequenced sample was peripheral blood or thyroid tissue (not recorded which). The receptors originated from an adult man with Graves' disease, either hyperthyroidism or ophthalmopathy (not recorded which).

This chain connects TRBV29-1 to TRBJ1-6, with TRBD1 matching over 7 bases. The CDR3 loop spans 11 amino acids. V dropped 3 bases and J dropped 17; count of bases not matched to a gene: 7. Germline V gene data show CDR1 as SQVTM and CDR2 as ANQGSEA. As DNA, the CDR3 is TGCAGCGTTGAGGAGGGGGCTATCGTCCACTTT. It codes for CSVEEGAIVHF.

The chain links TRBV20-1 to TRBJ2-5; 7 bases align to TRBD1. The germline CDR1 and CDR2 sequences are DFQATT and SNEGSKA (reference sequence). The V and J ends lost 4 bases and 13 bases, in that order; junction bases with no gene match: 3. The CDR3 loop spans 9 amino acids. The CDR3: CSATDRVYF. CDR3 coding DNA: TGCAGTGCTACCGACAGGGTGTACTTC.

This clonotype was observed a few times. This sequence joins TRBV20-1 and TRBJ2-7; D is unresolved. Germline lookup yields CDR1 DFQATT and CDR2 SNEGSKA (reference sequence). The CDR3 loop spans 15 amino acids. V shed 4 bases and J shed 1 base, with 17 bases lying between them. The CDR3: CSAIAAQPPSYEQYF. CDR3 coding DNA: TGCAGTGCTATCGCTGCGCAGCCTCCTTCCTACGAGCAGTACTTC.